This TCR beta chain was profiled in a study of shared T cell receptors in the human thymus. The CDR3 loop spans 17 amino acids. Per the germline V gene, CDR1 is SGHTS and CDR2 is YDEGEE. The junction had 5 bases not matched to a gene; V was cut back by 5 bases and J by 2 bases. Generated by immunoSEQ multiplex PCR, the TCRdb table keeps only in-frame clones and is missing some. The repertoire holds hundreds of thousands of clones, with about 87% as singletons. The sample was also linked to a second study, of human thymus T cells. That study reports: Resections obtained during corrective heart surgery supplied the thymus tissue. There appeared to be biased usage of V and J genes in thymic and blood repertoires. Related work found strong thymic repertoire overlap between unrelated individuals.

The chain uses TRBV5-8 and TRBJ2-6; 12 nucleotides match TRBD1. The sequence was obtained from a boy in the first two years of life with a congenital heart defect. What was sequenced was thymocytes. The CDR3: CASSSGTGGAGANVLTF. In nucleotides, the CDR3 is TGTGCCAGCAGTTCTGGGACAGGGGGCGCTGGGGCCAACGTCCTGACTTTC.